This T cell receptor beta chain was retrieved from a study of blood T cell repertoires in COVID-19. Study details: The samples span acute and convalescent COVID-19 from the United States, Italy and Spain. Sources were T cells, B-cell-depleted T cells, or PBMCs; the material itself was cDNA or gDNA.

This clone has more than one count but fewer than ten. Participant-reported clinical history was the basis for cohort assignment. This CDR3 contains 13 residues. Germline V CDR1 and CDR2: MNHEY, SMNVEV (reference sequence). Per the study methods: Estimated nucleated cell counts came from reference gene primer amplification. TCRdb's table, derived via immunoSEQ multiplex PCR, lists solely in-frame clones and lacks some. V and J calls and clone size are as listed in that table; D and trimming were resolved from the DNA. The sample shows around 430,000 clones, approximately 87% of them seen only once. The receptor comes from a woman between 50 and 59 years old who had recovered from COVID-19. The sample was PBMCs or T cells enriched from blood (not recorded which). This chain links TRBV27 with TRBJ2-2, with TRBD1 matching over 7 bases. The chain's CDR3 is CVVRDRDTGELFF. Here the CDR3 DNA reads TGTGTCGTTCGGGACAGAGACACCGGGGAGCTGTTTTTT.